This entry concerns a single T cell receptor beta chain. Its antigen is not known. The PCR had 60 Vbeta and 13 Jbeta primers. Sequencing was performed with immunoSEQ multiplex PCR; in TCRdb, only in-frame clones are kept and a portion is missing. The table shows roughly 80,000 clones, with 70% to 80% occurring only once. The sample originates from a study of cytomegalovirus exposure and HLA in healthy donors. Broader study findings: Of the V segments, some could not be distinguished, including TRBV6-2 and TRBV6-3, and were excluded. In all likelihood, a cluster of highly shared sequence variants was a sequencing artifact. A further, later analysis showed that HLA-associated TCR beta chains (compared with equally common others) were more clonally expanded.

Trimming left V 3 bases short and J 2 bases short, with 8 bases between. The germline gives CDR1 SQVTM, CDR2 ANQGSEA. The CDR3 is made up of 12 amino acids. The sequenced sample consisted of PBMCs. The chain uses TRBV29-1 and TRBJ2-7, with D unresolved. This clonotype was obtained from a man aged 40-55 years in good health and CMV-seronegative. This chain's CDR3 is CSVDLGTYEQYF. The CDR3 nucleotides are TGCAGCGTTGATCTGGGCACCTACGAGCAGTACTTC.